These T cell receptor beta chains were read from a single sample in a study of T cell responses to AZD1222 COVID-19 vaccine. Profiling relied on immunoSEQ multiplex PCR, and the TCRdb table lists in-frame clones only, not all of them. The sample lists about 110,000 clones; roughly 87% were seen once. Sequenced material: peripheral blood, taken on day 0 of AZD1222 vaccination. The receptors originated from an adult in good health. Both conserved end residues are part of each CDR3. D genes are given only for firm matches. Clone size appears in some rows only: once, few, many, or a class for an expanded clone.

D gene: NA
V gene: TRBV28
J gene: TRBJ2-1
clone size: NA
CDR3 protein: CASSLTAVSSYNEQFF
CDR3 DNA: TGTGCCAGCAGTTTAACGGCGGTGAGCTCCTACAATGAGCAGTTCTTC

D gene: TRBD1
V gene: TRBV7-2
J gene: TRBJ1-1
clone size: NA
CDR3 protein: CASSLVGRGPEAFF
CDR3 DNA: TGTGCCAGCAGCTTAGTAGGCAGGGGGCCTGAAGCTTTCTTT

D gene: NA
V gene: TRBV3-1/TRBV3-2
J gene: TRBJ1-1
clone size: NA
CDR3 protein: CASSRRPGSTEAFF
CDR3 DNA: TGTGCCAGCAGTAGAAGGCCTGGGAGCACTGAAGCTTTCTTT

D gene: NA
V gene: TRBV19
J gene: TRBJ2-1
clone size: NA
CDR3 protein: CASRDQEHNEQFF
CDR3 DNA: TGTGCCAGCCGGGACCAGGAGCACAATGAGCAGTTCTTC

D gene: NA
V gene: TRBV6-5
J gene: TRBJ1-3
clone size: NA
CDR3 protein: CASTQGTGNTIYF
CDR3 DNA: TGTGCCAGCACTCAGGGTACTGGAAACACCATATATTTT

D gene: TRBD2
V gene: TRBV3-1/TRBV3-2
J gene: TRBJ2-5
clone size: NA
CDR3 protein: CASSLGGIAGGKEETQYF
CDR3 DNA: TGTGCCAGCAGCCTAGGTGGTATAGCGGGAGGGAAGGAGGAGACCCAGTACTTC

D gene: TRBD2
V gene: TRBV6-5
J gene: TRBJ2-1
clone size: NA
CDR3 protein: CASARGLVVNEQFF
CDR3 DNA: TGTGCCAGCGCCCGCGGACTAGTAGTCAATGAGCAGTTCTTC

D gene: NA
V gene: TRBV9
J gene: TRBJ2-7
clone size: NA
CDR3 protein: CASSPQSQSYEQYF
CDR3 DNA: TGTGCCAGCAGCCCTCAATCGCAGTCCTACGAGCAGTACTTC

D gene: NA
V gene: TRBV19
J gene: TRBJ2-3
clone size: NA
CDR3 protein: CASSYLGSTDTQYF
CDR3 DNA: TGTGCCAGTAGTTACTTGGGTAGCACAGATACGCAGTATTTT

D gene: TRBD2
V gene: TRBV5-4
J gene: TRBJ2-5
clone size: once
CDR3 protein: CASSLAGRNSETQYF
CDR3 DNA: TGTGCCAGCAGCTTAGCGGGGCGTAACTCGGAGACCCAGTACTTC

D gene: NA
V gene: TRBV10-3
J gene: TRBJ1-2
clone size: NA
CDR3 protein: CAISETTFPLGGYTF
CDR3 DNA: TGTGCCATCAGTGAGACGACTTTCCCCCTAGGAGGCTACACCTTC

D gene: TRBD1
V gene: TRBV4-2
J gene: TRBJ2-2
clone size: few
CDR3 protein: CASSRTTGQITGELFF
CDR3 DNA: TGTGCCAGCAGCCGGACGACGGGACAGATCACCGGGGAGCTGTTTTTT

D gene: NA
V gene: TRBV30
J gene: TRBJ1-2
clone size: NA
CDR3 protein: CAWSPDQGAGGYTF
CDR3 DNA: TGTGCCTGGAGTCCTGATCAGGGTGCTGGTGGCTACACCTTC

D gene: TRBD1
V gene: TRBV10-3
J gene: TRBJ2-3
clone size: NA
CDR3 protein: CAIGDRGRSTDTQYF
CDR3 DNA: TGTGCCATAGGTGACAGGGGGCGTAGCACAGATACGCAGTATTTT

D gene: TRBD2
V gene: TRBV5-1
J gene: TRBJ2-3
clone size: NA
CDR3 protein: CASSFQRGGPDTQYF
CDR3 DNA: TGCGCCAGCAGCTTCCAGCGGGGGGGCCCAGATACGCAGTATTTT

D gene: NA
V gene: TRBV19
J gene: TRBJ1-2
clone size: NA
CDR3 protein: CASRREGYTF
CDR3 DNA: TGTGCCAGTCGGCGAGAGGGCTACACCTTC

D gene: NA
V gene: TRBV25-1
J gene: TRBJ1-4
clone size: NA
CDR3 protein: CASRESTNEKLFF
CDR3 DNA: TGTGCCAGCAGGGAATCAACTAATGAAAAACTGTTTTTT

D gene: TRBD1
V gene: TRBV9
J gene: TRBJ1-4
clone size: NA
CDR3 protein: CASGTDSNEKLFF
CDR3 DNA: TGTGCCAGCGGGACAGACTCTAATGAAAAACTGTTTTTT

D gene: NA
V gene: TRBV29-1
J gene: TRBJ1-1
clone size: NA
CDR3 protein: CSVVRWRSMNTEAFF
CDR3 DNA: TGCAGCGTTGTCCGCTGGAGAAGCATGAACACTGAAGCTTTCTTT

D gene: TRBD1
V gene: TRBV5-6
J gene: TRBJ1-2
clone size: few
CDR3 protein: CASSLEDRATLGYTF
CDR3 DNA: TGTGCCAGCAGCTTGGAGGACAGGGCCACCCTTGGCTACACCTTC

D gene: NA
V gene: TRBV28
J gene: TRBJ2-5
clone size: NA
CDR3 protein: CASSLGARETQYF
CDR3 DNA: TGTGCCAGCAGTTTGGGGGCGCGAGAGACCCAGTACTTC

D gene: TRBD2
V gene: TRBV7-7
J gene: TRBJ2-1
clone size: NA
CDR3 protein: CASSLEASGSSNEQFF
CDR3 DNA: TGTGCCAGCAGCTTAGAGGCTAGCGGGAGCTCGAATGAGCAGTTCTTC

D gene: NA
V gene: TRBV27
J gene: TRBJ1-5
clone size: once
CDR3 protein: CASSFRQANQPQHF
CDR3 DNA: TGTGCCAGCAGTTTCCGGCAGGCCAATCAGCCCCAGCATTTT

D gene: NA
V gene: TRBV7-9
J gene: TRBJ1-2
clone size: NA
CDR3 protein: CASSSDGNYGYTF
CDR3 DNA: TGTGCCAGCAGCTCGGACGGGAACTATGGCTACACCTTC

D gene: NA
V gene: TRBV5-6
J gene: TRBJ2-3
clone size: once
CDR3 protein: CASSLLLPSGADTQYF
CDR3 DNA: TGTGCCAGCAGCCTACTACTACCATCAGGCGCAGATACGCAGTATTTT

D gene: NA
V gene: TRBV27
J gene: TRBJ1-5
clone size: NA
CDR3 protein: CASSRGSNQPQHF
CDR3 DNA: TGTGCCAGCAGCAGGGGAAGCAATCAGCCCCAGCATTTT

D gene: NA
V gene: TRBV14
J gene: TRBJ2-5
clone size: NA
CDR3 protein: CASSQDGQGWTQYF
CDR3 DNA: TGTGCCAGCAGCCAAGACGGGCAGGGGTGGACCCAGTACTTC

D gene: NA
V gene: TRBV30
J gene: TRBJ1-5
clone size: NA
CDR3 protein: CAWSVKADQPQHF
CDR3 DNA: TGTGCCTGGAGTGTTAAGGCTGATCAGCCCCAGCATTTT

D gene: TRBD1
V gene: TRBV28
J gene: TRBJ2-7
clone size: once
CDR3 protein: CASTTWTGLRNEQYF
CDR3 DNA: TGTGCCAGCACTACTTGGACAGGGCTCAGGAACGAGCAGTACTTC

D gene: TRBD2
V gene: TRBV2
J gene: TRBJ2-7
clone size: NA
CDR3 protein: CASQTITSAEGQYF
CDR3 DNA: TGTGCCAGCCAGACCATAACTAGCGCGGAGGGGCAGTACTTC

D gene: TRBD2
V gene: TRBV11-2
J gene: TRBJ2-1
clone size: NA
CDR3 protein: CASTPPGRTYNEQFF
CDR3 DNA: TGTGCCAGCACCCCCCCCGGGAGGACCTACAATGAGCAGTTCTTC

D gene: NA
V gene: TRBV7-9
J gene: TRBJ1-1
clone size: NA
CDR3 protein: CASSPSGKTPEAFF
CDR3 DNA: TGTGCCAGCAGTCCTTCAGGGAAAACGCCTGAAGCTTTCTTT

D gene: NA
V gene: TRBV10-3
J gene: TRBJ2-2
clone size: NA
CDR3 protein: CAISESTTGGELFF
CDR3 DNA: TGTGCCATCAGTGAGTCGACAACAGGTGGGGAGCTGTTTTTT

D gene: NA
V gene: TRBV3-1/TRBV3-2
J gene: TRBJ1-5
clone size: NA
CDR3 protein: CASSPPGGGPDSNQPQHF
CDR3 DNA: TGTGCCAGCAGCCCCCCCGGCGGGGGCCCCGATAGCAATCAGCCCCAGCATTTT

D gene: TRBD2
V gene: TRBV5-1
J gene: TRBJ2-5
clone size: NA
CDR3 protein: CASSLGDYPQETQYF
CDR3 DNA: TGCGCCAGCAGCTTGGGGGACTACCCCCAAGAGACCCAGTACTTC

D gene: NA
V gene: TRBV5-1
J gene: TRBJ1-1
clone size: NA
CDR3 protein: CASSLGAGNTEAFF
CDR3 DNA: TGCGCCAGCAGCTTGGGGGCCGGGAACACTGAAGCTTTCTTT

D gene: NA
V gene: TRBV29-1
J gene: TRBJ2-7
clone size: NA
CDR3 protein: CSVIYRVTPYEQYF
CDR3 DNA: TGCAGCGTTATTTACAGGGTCACCCCCTACGAGCAGTACTTC

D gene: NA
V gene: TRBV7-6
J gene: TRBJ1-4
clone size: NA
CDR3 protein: CASSFWTETTNEKLFF
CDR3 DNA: TGTGCCAGCAGCTTCTGGACAGAAACAACTAATGAAAAACTGTTTTTT

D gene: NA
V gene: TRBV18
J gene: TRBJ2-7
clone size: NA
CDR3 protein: CASSPGLRSSYEQYF
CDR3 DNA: TGTGCCAGCTCACCTGGACTCAGAAGCTCCTACGAGCAGTACTTC

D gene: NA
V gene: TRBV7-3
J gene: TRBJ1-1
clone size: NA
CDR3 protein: CASSAHMNTEAFF
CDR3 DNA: TGTGCCAGCAGCGCGCACATGAACACTGAAGCTTTCTTT

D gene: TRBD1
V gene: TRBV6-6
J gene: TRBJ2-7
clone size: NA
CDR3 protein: CASSGPGQRFSEQYF
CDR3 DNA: TGTGCCAGCAGCGGTCCGGGACAGAGATTTAGCGAGCAGTACTTC

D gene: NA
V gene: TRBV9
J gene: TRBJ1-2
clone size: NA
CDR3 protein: CASSGLGGANYGYTF
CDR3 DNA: TGTGCCAGCAGTGGATTAGGGGGGGCTAACTATGGCTACACCTTC

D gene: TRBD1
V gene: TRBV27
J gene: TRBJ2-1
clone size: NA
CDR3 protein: CASSLFLSRTGGNEQFF
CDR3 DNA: TGTGCCAGCAGTTTATTCCTGTCGAGGACAGGGGGCAATGAGCAGTTCTTC

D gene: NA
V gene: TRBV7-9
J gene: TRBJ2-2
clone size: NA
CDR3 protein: CASVRGNTGELFF
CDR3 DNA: TGTGCCAGCGTCCGCGGGAACACCGGGGAGCTGTTTTTT

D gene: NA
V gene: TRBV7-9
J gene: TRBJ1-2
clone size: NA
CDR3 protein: CASSPSRGQNYGYTF
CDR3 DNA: TGTGCCAGCAGCCCCTCCAGGGGCCAGAACTATGGCTACACCTTC

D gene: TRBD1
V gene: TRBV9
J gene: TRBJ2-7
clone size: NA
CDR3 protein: CASSSTGDTGWQYF
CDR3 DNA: TGTGCCAGCAGTTCCACAGGGGACACCGGTTGGCAGTACTTC

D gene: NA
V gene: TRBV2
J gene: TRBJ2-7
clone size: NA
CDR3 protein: CASSVLPHGYEQYF
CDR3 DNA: TGTGCCAGCAGTGTCCTCCCCCACGGCTACGAGCAGTACTTC

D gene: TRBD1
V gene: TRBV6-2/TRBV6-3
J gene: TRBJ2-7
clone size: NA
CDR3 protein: CASSYMRGLTYEQYF
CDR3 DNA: TGTGCCAGCAGTTACATGAGGGGGCTCACCTACGAGCAGTACTTC

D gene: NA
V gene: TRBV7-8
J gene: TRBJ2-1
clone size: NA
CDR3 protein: CASSKNNEQFF
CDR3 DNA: TGTGCCAGCAGCAAGAACAATGAGCAGTTCTTC

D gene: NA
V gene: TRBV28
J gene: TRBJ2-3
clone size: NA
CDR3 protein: CASSLGSPDTQYF
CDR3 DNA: TGTGCCAGCAGTTTGGGTAGCCCAGATACGCAGTATTTT